One and the same sample provided the 28 T cell receptor beta chains below, sequenced in a study of CD8+CD57+ T cells in acquired aplastic anemia. Genomic DNA was employed as the template in profiling TCR beta VDJ and CDR3. TCRdb passed the reads through MiXCR, listing each CDR3 protein once. This table holds a few hundred thousand distinct CDR3 sequences, roughly 50% found once. The sample was sorted CD4+, CD8+, or CD8+CD57+ T cells (not recorded which) from PBMCs. Receptors originate from a human donor with severe aplastic anemia or a healthy control (not recorded which).

This clonotype has just a few counts. The chain recombines TRBV5-4 with TRBJ2-1; the match to TRBD2 covers 9 bases. The CDR3 is 13 amino acids. Per germline, CDR1 SGHNT and CDR2 YYREEE (reference sequence). The V gene end was trimmed by 4 bases and the J gene end by 12 bases; junction bases not matched to a gene: 8. The CDR3: CASSTRPTSGQFF. The CDR3 nucleotides read TGTGCCAGCAGCACCAGACCGACTAGCGGGCAGTTCTTC.

The sample holds many counts of this clonotype. The DNA for the CDR3 is TGTGCCAGCAGCTTACGGACGGGGAATGAGCAGTTCTTC. Its protein is CASSLRTGNEQFF. V gene TRBV5-8 combines with J gene TRBJ2-1, with a tentative D call TRBD2 (5 bases). Trimming left V 2 bases short and J 7 bases short, with 10 bases between. In germline, CDR1 is SGHTS, CDR2 YDEGEE. The CDR3 is 13 residues long.

This clonotype was seen at least ten times. The rearrangement joins TRBV10-3 to TRBJ1-2, with D hard to call. V was cut by 4 bases and J by 1 base, with 13 bases left in between. The CDR3 sequence is 15 residues long. From germline, CDR1 is ENHRY and CDR2 SYGVKD. CDR3 in DNA: TGTGCCATCAGTGTTGGGCAGCTGCTTAACTATGGCTACACCTTC. Its protein is CAISVGQLLNYGYTF.

The rearrangement joins TRBV29-1 to TRBJ2-3; unclear D gene. Germline V gives CDR1 SQVTM, CDR2 ANQGSEA. This CDR3 is 10 amino acids long. Trimming cost V 5 bases and J 2 bases, with 2 bases left between them. This CDR3 is CSVFTDTQYF. The CDR3 DNA reads TGCAGCGTTTTCACAGATACGCAGTATTTT.

This clonotype was seen repeatedly, ten times or more. The chain is built from TRBV4-2 and TRBJ2-5; TRBD2 agrees at 8 bases. This CDR3 contains 17 residues. J gave up 5 bases and V 3 bases, and 14 bases lay outside the gene matches. Germline loops: CDR1 LGHNA, CDR2 YNFKEQ. The CDR3 sequence: CASSHLHEVGGGETQYF. In nucleotides, the CDR3 is TGTGCCAGCAGCCACCTCCACGAAGTCGGGGGGGGGGAGACCCAGTACTTC.

This clonotype was seen a single time. The chain joins TRBV7-8 to TRBJ2-5, with TRBD2 identical over 10 bases. The CDR3 has 17 amino acids. Germline lookup yields CDR1 SGHVS and CDR2 FQNEAQ. V gave up 5 bases and J gave up 5 bases; unmatched junction bases: 14. The DNA for the CDR3 is TGTGCCAGCAGCCCGCCGCTAGCGGGGGACACCGGGGAGACCCAGTACTTC. Translated: CASSPPLAGDTGETQYF.

The rearrangement joins TRBV7-9 to TRBJ2-7, with D perhaps TRBD1 or TRBD2 (5 bases each). The ends were cut back, 6 bases at V and 5 bases at J, with 20 bases in the middle. The germline V gene encodes CDR1 SEHNR and CDR2 FQNEAQ (reference sequence). The CDR3 contains 15 residues. The CDR3 here is CASSQGRVLKDEQYF. Written as DNA, the CDR3 is TGTGCCAGCAGTCAGGGACGGGTGCTTAAGGACGAGCAGTACTTC. Combining the CDR3 with reference TRBV7-9 and TRBJ2-7 gives the whole variable domain DTGVSQNPRHKITKRGQNVTFRCDPISEHNRLYWYRQTLGQGPEFLTYFQNEAQLEKSRLLSDRFSAERPKGSFSTLEIQRTEQGDSAMYLCASSQGRVLKDEQYFGPGTRLTVT.

There are many counts of this clonotype. The rearrangement uses TRBV5-1 and TRBJ2-5; TRBD1 matches at 9 bases. The length of the CDR3 is 18 residues. Losses at the gene ends were 4 bases for V and 4 bases for J; bases not matched to a gene: 17. Germline V gene data show CDR1 as SGHRS and CDR2 as YFSETQ. CDR3 DNA sequence: TGCGCCAGCAGCGCCCCCGGGACAGGGATTGCCAACCGAGAGACCCAGTACTTC. Translating gives CASSAPGTGIANRETQYF.

Concerning this clonotype: At one end the junction does not follow the germline gene, possibly because of a read error. The rearrangement joins TRBV19 to TRBJ2-3; D is uncertain. The germline CDR1 and CDR2 sequences are LNHDA and SQIVND (reference sequence). The CDR3 is 13 amino acids. The CDR3 loop reads CVSSGRSTDTQYF. Here the CDR3 DNA reads TGTGTCAGTAGTGGTAGAAGCACAGATACGCAGTATTTT.

This clonotype has just a few counts. One end of the junction is discordant with germline, which a read error may explain. The CDR3 DNA follows: TGTGCCAGCAGCACCCAGGGGACCGGTGAGCTGTTTTTT. Translated, it gives CASSTQGTGELFF. V is TRBV7-8 and J is TRBJ2-2; D possibly corresponds to TRBD1 (6 bases). Germline CDR1 is SGHVS and CDR2 is FQNEAQ. The CDR3 loop spans 13 amino acids.

The J gene is TRBJ1-6, the V gene TRBV20-1; 12 bases match TRBD1. Trimming at V came to 3 bases and at J to 5 bases, leaving 11 bases not matched to a gene. The V gene's germline CDR1 is DFQATT and CDR2 SNEGSKA (reference sequence). This CDR3 contains 18 residues. In nucleotides, the CDR3 is TGCAGTGCTAGGGTCGTCACCGGGACAGGGGGCAATAATTCACCCCTCCACTTT. Translating gives CSARVVTGTGGNNSPLHF.

This clonotype was detected only once. This rearrangement joins TRBV24-1 to TRBJ2-3; either TRBD1 or TRBD2 may supply D (5 bases each). This CDR3 comprises 13 residues. Trimming left V 5 bases short and J 6 bases short, with 11 bases between. Germline V CDR1 and CDR2: KGHDR, SFDVKD. The CDR3 reads CATSGGGWDTQYF. CDR3 nucleotides: TGTGCCACCAGTGGTGGGGGATGGGATACGCAGTATTTT.

The chain uses TRBV7-2 and TRBJ1-1; 7 positions agree with TRBD1. The J call is uncertain, as TRBJ1-6 better fits the DNA end. Germline assignment: CDR1 SGHTA and CDR2 FQGNSA. This CDR3 spans 14 amino acids. The CDR3 DNA reads TGTGCCAGCAGCTCGTCAGGGGGTATTTCACCCCTCCACTTT. Its translation is CASSSSGGISPLHF.

The V call is TRBV10-3, the J call TRBJ2-1; tentatively, D is TRBD1 or TRBD2 (5 bases each). The CDR3 length is 13 residues. Trimming took 4 bases from V and 9 from J, leaving 13 bases between them. CDR1 is ENHRY and CDR2 is SYGVKD in the germline V gene. The CDR3 region has the DNA TGTGCCATCAGTGCTGGGGGATCGGGTGAGCAGTTCTTC. This translates into CAISAGGSGEQFF.

The V call is TRBV2, the J call TRBJ1-6; D not certain. Germline CDR1 reads SNHLY; CDR2 reads FYNNEI. Trimming took off 7 bases at V and 10 bases at J, with 17 bases between the two ends. The CDR3 has 14 residues. The CDR3 nucleotides read TGTGCCAGCACTAACGCGCCCCTGAGGTCACCCCTCCACTTT. This sequence encodes CASTNAPLRSPLHF.

The V and J genes are TRBV20-1 and TRBJ1-2, with a tentative D call TRBD1 (6 bases). CDR3 length: 15 residues. V lost 3 bases and J lost 8, with 22 bases in between. Germline-derived CDR1 and CDR2 are DFQATT and SNEGSKA (reference sequence). The CDR3 here is CSASLGQGIVDGYTF. Here the CDR3 DNA reads TGCAGTGCTAGCCTGGGGCAGGGGATCGTGGACGGCTACACCTTC.

There are many counts of this clonotype. A read error may account for a junction end that differs from germline. This rearrangement joins TRBV7-3 to TRBJ2-3, with D perhaps matching TRBD2 (6 bases). This CDR3 has 13 amino acids. Germline V lookup: CDR1 SGHTA, CDR2 FQGTGA. The CDR3 nucleotides are TGCGCCAGCAGCTTGGGACTCACAGATACGCAGTATTTT. Encoded protein: CASSLGLTDTQYF.

This clonotype was counted once. The V and J genes are TRBV4-1 and TRBJ2-7; no reliable D call. With 0 bases removed from V and 2 bases from J, the gap between germline ends came to 8 bases. CDR3 size: 14 residues. Germline CDR1 MGHRA, CDR2 YSYEKL. As DNA, the CDR3 is TGCGCCAGCAGCCAAGATGCCAGTCCCTACGAGCAGTACTTC. It yields the protein CASSQDASPYEQYF.

V is TRBV7-9 and J is TRBJ1-5; TRBD1 is a possible D gene (6 bases). This CDR3 contains 17 residues. Per the germline V gene, CDR1 is SEHNR and CDR2 is FQNEAQ (reference sequence). Trimming took off 4 bases at V and 2 bases at J, with 18 bases between the two ends. The CDR3 DNA sequence: TGTGCCAGCAGCTCCCTCCAACAGGGTGAAGGCAATCAGCCCCAGCATTTT. This encodes CASSSLQQGEGNQPQHF.

The rearrangement links TRBV7-2 to TRBJ2-7; D unresolved. Trimming stripped 5 bases from V and 3 bases from J, with 14 bases between. CDR3 size: 14 residues. Germline-derived CDR1 and CDR2 are SGHTA and FQGNSA. The CDR3 loop is CASSMGRALYEQYF. The DNA for the CDR3 is TGTGCCAGCAGCATGGGCCGGGCCCTCTACGAGCAGTACTTC.

This clonotype was observed a few times. The CDR3 reads CSARDSRGAGGYGYTF. The CDR3 DNA sequence: TGCAGTGCTAGAGACAGCCGGGGGGCCGGGGGCTATGGCTACACCTTC. The rearrangement joins TRBV20-1 to TRBJ1-2; D possibly corresponds to TRBD1 (6 bases). CDR3 size: 16 residues. The ends were cut back, 0 bases at V and 4 bases at J, with 18 bases in the middle. Germline values: CDR1 DFQATT, CDR2 SNEGSKA (reference sequence).

The V call is TRBV2, the J call TRBJ2-5; no definite D call. Per germline, CDR1 SNHLY and CDR2 FYNNEI. The length of the CDR3 is 9 residues. The CDR3 DNA sequence: TGTGCTAGAGGAGAGACCCAGTACTTC. Translated, it gives CARGETQYF.

The V and J genes are TRBV2 and TRBJ2-7; no firm D call. The CDR3 sequence is 11 residues long. Looked up from germline, CDR1 is SNHLY and CDR2 is FYNNEI. V was clipped by 10 bases and J by 6 bases, with 13 bases between them. DNA for the CDR3: TGTGCCACCCGGGCGGTAGGCGAGCAGTACTTC. It translates to CATRAVGEQYF.

This chain uses TRBV19 with TRBJ2-5; 10 bases fit TRBD2. The V gene end was trimmed by 6 bases and the J gene end by 1 base; junction bases not matched to a gene: 2. Germline assignment: CDR1 LNHDA and CDR2 SQIVND (reference sequence). This CDR3 comprises 14 residues. DNA of the CDR3: TGTGCCAGTAGGCGACTAGCGGGCCAAGAGACCCAGTACTTC. Translated: CASRRLAGQETQYF.

In this sample, this clonotype turned up many times. The CDR3 sequence: CASSSPLAPFTGELFF. CDR3 in DNA: TGTGCCAGCAGTTCGCCCCTAGCGCCGTTCACCGGGGAGCTGTTTTTT. The V call is TRBV12-3 or TRBV12-4, the J call TRBJ2-2; D may be TRBD2 (6 bases). V gave up 4 bases and J gave up 4 bases, with 16 bases separating them. The CDR3 covers 16 residues.

This clonotype was counted at least ten times. This rearrangement joins TRBV20-1 to TRBJ2-6, with D unclear. The CDR3 covers 13 residues. Germline CDR1 reads DFQATT; CDR2 reads SNEGSKA (reference sequence). V lost 7 bases to trimming and J lost 2 bases, with 9 bases between them. The CDR3 DNA is TGCAGTGTCCCCGACCCTGGGGCCAACGTCCTGACTTTC. Translating it yields CSVPDPGANVLTF.

The rearrangement joins TRBV6-6 to TRBJ1-6; a weak D match, TRBD1 (5 bases). V gave up 6 bases and J gave up 0 bases, with 18 bases separating them. Per germline, CDR1 MNHNY and CDR2 SVGAGI (reference sequence). This CDR3 has 18 amino acids. CDR3 DNA: TGTGCCAGCAGCCCGACCGGGACGGTGATCTCCTATAATTCACCCCTCCACTTT. Protein product: CASSPTGTVISYNSPLHF.

This clonotype was counted ten times or more. This chain links TRBV18 with TRBJ1-6; no definite D call. This CDR3 region has 13 residues. Germline CDR1 and CDR2: KGHSH and LQKENI. Deletions cut 4 bases from V and 7 bases from J, with 8 bases between. CDR3 sequence reads: CASSRGNNSPLHF. Written as DNA, the CDR3 is TGTGCCAGCTCACGTGGGAACAATTCACCCCTCCACTTT. Full variable domain (outside the CDR3, taken from reference TRBV18 and TRBJ1-6): NAGVMQNPRHLVRRRGQEARLRCSPMKGHSHVYWYRQLPEEGLKFMVYLQKENIIDESGMPKERFSAEFPKEGPSILRIQQVVRGDSAAYFCASSRGNNSPLHFGNGTRLTVT.